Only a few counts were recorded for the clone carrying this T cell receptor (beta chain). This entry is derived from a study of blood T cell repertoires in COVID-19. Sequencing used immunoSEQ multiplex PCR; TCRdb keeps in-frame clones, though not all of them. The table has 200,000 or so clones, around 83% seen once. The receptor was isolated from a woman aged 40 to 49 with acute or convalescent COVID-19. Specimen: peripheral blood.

The CDR3 sequence: CASSSRDRGYNEQFF. The CDR3 nucleotides read TGTGCCAGCAGTTCCCGGGACAGGGGCTACAATGAGCAGTTCTTC. V gene TRBV27 combines with J gene TRBJ2-1; 10 bases are shared with TRBD1. The germline V gene encodes CDR1 MNHEY and CDR2 SMNVEV (reference sequence). With 4 bases clipped from V and 3 bases from J, the junction kept 3 bases outside the gene matches. The CDR3 has 15 amino acids.